The sequence of this T cell receptor (beta chain) was determined in a study of CD8+CD57+ T cells in acquired aplastic anemia. On the study more broadly: Recorded DNA amounts for sorted CD4+ and CD8+ cells had an average of 3.2 ug.

Researchers used genomic DNA as the template to profile TCR beta VDJ and CDR3. TCRdb called the reads again in MiXCR, with one record for every CDR3 protein. The data show under 200,000 distinct CDR3 sequences, 40% to 55% seen once. Notes on the study in general: CD8+ Simpson's diversity in patients was not significantly different from that in controls.

For sequencing, patients were chosen who had shown expansion of CD8+CD57+ cells by flow cytometry. There were no patients without severe acquired aplastic anemia. Note on this clonotype: The target antigen is unknown.

The source is a human donor with aplastic anemia. The sequenced sample was sorted CD4+, CD8+, or CD8+CD57+ T cells (not recorded which) from PBMCs.

This chain's CDR3 is CASSQGTISSTDTQHF. The CDR3 DNA reads as TGTGCCAGCAGCCAAGGGACAATCTCTAGCACAGATACGCAGCATTTT. The chain combines TRBV4-2 with TRBJ2-3; a weak D match, TRBD1 (5 bases). Gene TRBJ1-5 matches the end of the DNA better, so the J call may be wrong. From germline, CDR1 is LGHNA and CDR2 YNFKEQ. This CDR3 is 16 amino acids long.